This TCR beta chain was identified in a study of CD4 T cells in relation to SARS-CoV-2 and coronaviruses. For the study at large: ViraFEST: roughly ten-day antigen culture of PBMCs, then TCR beta CDR3 sequencing.

Turning to this clone: Its target is unknown.

TCRdb's table, derived via immunoSEQ multiplex PCR, lists solely in-frame clones and lacks some. The sample includes 27,000 or so clones, 60% to 85% of them seen just once. CDR1 is SGHAT, CDR2 FQNNGV, per germline. The V end lost 5 bases, the J end lost 7 bases, and 15 bases lay between the germline ends. This CDR3 is built from 14 residues. Before the COVID-19 pandemic, during about 2010-2018, CD4+ T cells were taken from unexposed donors. The cells were cultured for under twelve days before CD4+ T cells were isolated. Each well had two million PBMCs in approximately 5% human AB serum with IL-2. Cultures received half-medium IL-2 refreshes on days 3 and 7.

Material: CD4+ T cells from PBMCs, cultured in vitro. The receptor was isolated from a human donor in good health. This sequence joins TRBV11-2 and TRBJ2-1; D is unresolved. The CDR3, as DNA: TGTGCCAGCAGCCACAAGTTACGGACGAATGAGCAGTTCTTC. Translation gives CASSHKLRTNEQFF.